This entry lists 23 T cell receptor beta chains sequenced from one sample in a study of T-cell memory formation after mild COVID-19. TCRdb analysed the 5' RACE reads with MiXCR anew, one entry per CDR3 protein. Here the sample spans about 470,000 distinct CDR3 sequences, nearly 25% being singletons. Sequencing was done on a sample of PBMCs or a T cell subset sorted from them (not recorded which). The source of these receptors is an adult woman who had mild COVID-19 (a few samples of this study predate the infection). Cell type and time point are not known.

The chain uses TRBV7-2 and TRBJ2-3; 11 bases fit TRBD2. The CDR3 loop spans 17 amino acids. Germline loops: CDR1 SGHTA, CDR2 FQGNSA. V lost 6 bases and J lost 0; bases outside the gene matches: 8. DNA for the CDR3: TGTGCCAGCAGTCCAACTAGCGGGAGTGGTAGCACAGATACGCAGTATTTT. Protein product: CASSPTSGSGSTDTQYF.

In this sample, this clonotype turned up a few times. The gene calls are TRBV7-8 and TRBJ2-2; the D is unclear. Germline V CDR1 and CDR2: SGHVS, FQNEAQ. V lost 2 bases, J lost 8 bases, and 9 bases lay in between. The CDR3 contains 13 residues. The chain's CDR3 is CASSLTLLGELFF. In nucleotides, the CDR3 is TGTGCCAGCAGCTTAACACTGTTGGGGGAGCTGTTTTTT. The full variable domain, with the rest looked up from reference TRBV7-8 and TRBJ2-2, is GAGVSQSPRYKVAKRGQDVALRCDPISGHVSLFWYQQALGQGPEFLTYFQNEAQLDKSGLPSDRFFAERPEGSVSTLKIQRTQQEDSAVYLCASSLTLLGELFFGEGSRLTVL.

This clonotype was counted at least ten times. The V gene is TRBV20-1, the J gene TRBJ2-7; TRBD2 aligns across 11 bases. CDR3 length: 14 residues. The junction had 7 bases not matched to a gene; V was cut back by 6 bases and J by 3 bases. CDR1 DFQATT and CDR2 SNEGSKA come from the germline V gene (reference sequence). CDR3 loop: CSASPSGGNYEQYF. CDR3 bases: TGCAGTGCAAGCCCTAGCGGGGGGAACTACGAGCAGTACTTC.

The chain couples TRBV29-1 to TRBJ2-1; D gene uncertain. This CDR3 has 11 amino acids. Germline CDR1 SQVTM, CDR2 ANQGSEA. The V end was cut by 1 base, the J end by 8 bases, with 6 bases between. The CDR3 nucleotides read TGCAGCGTTGAAGCGAGCGATGAGCAGTTCTTC. Translation gives CSVEASDEQFF.

This rearrangement joins TRBV29-1 to TRBJ1-1; D might be TRBD1 (5 bases). CDR3 length equals 14 residues. Germline-derived CDR1 and CDR2 are SQVTM and ANQGSEA. Trimming removed 7 bases from V and 1 base from J, with 16 bases in between. In nucleotides, the CDR3 is TGCAGCGCGTGCCTTTTAGACAGGAACACTGAAGCTTTCTTT. Amino acid sequence: CSACLLDRNTEAFF.

The chain combines TRBV11-3 with TRBJ2-2, with D unclear. Trimming took off 2 bases at V and 3 bases at J, with 13 bases between the two ends. CDR3 size: 16 residues. From germline, CDR1 is SGHNT and CDR2 YENEEA. CDR3 loop: CASSLQLNVDTGELFF. CDR3 nucleotide sequence: TGTGCCAGCAGCTTACAGCTTAACGTAGACACCGGGGAGCTGTTTTTT.

The V gene is TRBV7-3, the J gene TRBJ2-5; 9 bases align to TRBD2. This CDR3 is 14 amino acids long. Per the germline V gene, CDR1 is SGHTA and CDR2 is FQGTGA. The J segment lost 4 bases and the V segment lost 5 bases, leaving 5 bases of the junction unmatched. CDR3 in amino acids: CASSAGTSRETQYF. CDR3 nucleotide sequence: TGTGCCAGCAGCGCAGGGACTAGCCGAGAGACCCAGTACTTC.

This clonotype was observed a few times. This chain links TRBV7-9 with TRBJ2-3; the match to TRBD2 covers 8 bases. V lost 5 bases and J lost 2; bases outside the gene matches: 9. Germline V gene lookup returns CDR1 SEHNR and CDR2 FQNEAQ (reference sequence). CDR3 length: 16 amino acids. The CDR3 is CASSQPTSGSTDTQYF. The CDR3 nucleotides read TGTGCCAGCAGCCAACCCACTAGCGGATCCACAGATACGCAGTATTTT.

This clonotype was seen only a few times. This chain uses TRBV7-9 with TRBJ2-5; 8 bases match TRBD2. The V segment lost 1 base and the J segment 2 bases; nucleotides outside the gene matches: 6. CDR3 size: 16 residues. Germline CDR1 is SEHNR and CDR2 is FQNEAQ (reference sequence). Here the CDR3 DNA reads TGTGCCAGCAGCTTAGGTCCAGCGGGGGAGCAAGAGACCCAGTACTTC. Its protein product is CASSLGPAGEQETQYF.

The sample holds a few counts of this clonotype. J is TRBJ2-7 and V is TRBV6-5, with unresolved D. This CDR3 contains 12 residues. V shed 7 bases and J shed 7 bases, with 14 bases lying between them. Germline CDR1 MNHEY, CDR2 SVGAGI. The CDR3 region is CASKFGGGEQYF. The CDR3, as DNA: TGTGCCAGCAAGTTTGGTGGTGGGGAGCAGTACTTC.

This clonotype was detected a few times. This chain uses TRBV5-4 with TRBJ2-2; D not certain. CDR3 length equals 13 residues. Trimming left V 0 bases short and J 7 bases short, with 7 bases between. Germline V CDR1 and CDR2: SGHNT, YYREEE (reference sequence). CDR3 loop: CASSLAGGGELFF. In DNA, the CDR3 is TGTGCCAGCAGCTTGGCGGGTGGCGGGGAGCTGTTTTTT.

There are a few counts of this clonotype. The chain combines TRBV3-1 with TRBJ2-7; 8 bases are shared with TRBD1. Trimming cost V 5 bases and J 6 bases; bases outside gene matches: 3. Germline CDR1 is LGHDT and CDR2 is YNNKEL (reference sequence). The CDR3 is 12 residues long. CDR3 coding DNA: TGTGCCAGCAGCTGGGGACAGGCCGAGCAGTACTTC. It is translated as CASSWGQAEQYF.

The chain combines TRBV24-1 with TRBJ1-2; D ambiguous. With 1 base removed from V and 4 bases from J, the gap between germline ends came to 6 bases. CDR1 and CDR2 from the germline V gene are KGHDR and SFDVKD. The CDR3 is made up of 13 amino acids. CDR3 in amino acids: CATSDLLGYGYTF. For the CDR3, the DNA is TGTGCCACCAGTGATTTATTGGGCTATGGCTACACCTTC.

This clonotype has only a few counts. The chain couples TRBV4-1 to TRBJ2-5; D possibly corresponds to TRBD1 (6 bases). The ends were cut back, 0 bases at V and 5 bases at J, with 25 bases in the middle. The CDR3 length is 19 residues. CDR1 is MGHRA, CDR2 YSYEKL, per germline. The CDR3 loop reads CASSQDTLERTAAIETQYF. CDR3 DNA: TGCGCCAGCAGCCAAGACACCCTAGAACGGACAGCCGCGATTGAGACCCAGTACTTC.

This clonotype has a handful of counts. The chain is built from TRBV5-1 and TRBJ2-7; 11 nucleotides agree with TRBD2. CDR3 size: 18 residues. Per the germline V gene, CDR1 is SGHRS and CDR2 is YFSETQ. V lost 4 bases and J lost 1; bases outside the gene matches: 13. The CDR3 DNA follows: TGCGCCAGCAGCCGCGGGGGGCTAGCGGGAGGCACATCCTACGAGCAGTACTTC. It encodes CASSRGGLAGGTSYEQYF.

CDR3 sequence (DNA): TGTGCCACCAGCATCCCCAGGGTTCAGCCCCAGCATTTT. Its translation is CATSIPRVQPQHF. This chain joins TRBV15 and TRBJ1-5; D perhaps matches TRBD1 (5 bases). The CDR3 is 13 residues long. The V and J ends lost 4 bases and 6 bases respectively, with 10 bases between them. The V gene's germline CDR1 is LNHNV and CDR2 YYDKDF (reference sequence).

The CDR3 DNA is TGTGCCAGCAGCTCTCTCGGAATTGTTCCTAGTGAAGCTTTCTTT. Its translation: CASSSLGIVPSEAFF. J is TRBJ1-1 and V is TRBV7-9; D remains ambiguous. Germline V gene sequence: CDR1 SEHNR, CDR2 FQNEAQ (reference sequence). This CDR3 has 15 residues. Trimming took off 4 bases at V and 7 bases at J, with 19 bases between the two ends.

This clonotype was recorded a few times. This sequence joins TRBV11-2 and TRBJ2-5; TRBD2 aligns across 11 bases. J lost 3 bases, V lost 5 bases, and 8 bases had no gene match. The V gene's germline CDR1 is SGHAT and CDR2 FQNNGV. The CDR3 loop spans 16 amino acids. Written as DNA, the CDR3 is TGTGCCAGCAGCCCCCCGACTAGCGGGGCAGAAGAGACCCAGTACTTC. This codes for CASSPPTSGAEETQYF.

This clonotype was counted many times. The chain uses TRBV6-6 and TRBJ2-5; D perhaps matches TRBD2 (7 bases). CDR3 length: 14 amino acids. V was clipped by 6 bases and J by 5 bases, with 16 bases between them. Per the germline V gene, CDR1 is MNHNY and CDR2 is SVGAGI (reference sequence). For the CDR3, the DNA is TGTGCCAGCAGCCCTACGGGGGGCAGGGAGACCCAGTACTTC. This encodes CASSPTGGRETQYF.

The chain has TRBV7-3 and TRBJ2-6, with a tentative D call TRBD2 (6 bases). V was trimmed by 0 bases and J by 3 bases, leaving 6 bases between them. The CDR3 runs 15 residues. CDR1 SGHTA and CDR2 FQGTGA come from the germline V gene. CDR3 DNA: TGTGCCAGCAGCTTAACCGGGGGTGGGGCCAACGTCCTGACTTTC. This sequence encodes CASSLTGGGANVLTF.

In this sample, this clonotype turned up a few times. CDR3 region: CASSERSGLGNTQYF. CDR3 bases: TGTGCCAGCAGTGAACGCTCGGGCTTAGGGAATACGCAGTATTTT. This chain links TRBV6-1 with TRBJ2-3; D not resolved. CDR1 and CDR2 from the germline V gene are MNHNS and SASEGT. Trimming removed 2 bases at V and 7 bases at J, with 16 bases between. This CDR3 contains 15 residues.

This clonotype has just a few counts. V usage is TRBV4-2 and J usage is TRBJ2-4; D is uncertain. There are 16 residues in the CDR3. The V and J ends lost 0 bases and 0 bases respectively, with 9 bases between them. CDR1 and CDR2 (germline): LGHNA, YNFKEQ. CDR3 amino acids: CASSQDSGLAKNIQYF. Written as DNA, the CDR3 is TGTGCCAGCAGCCAAGATTCTGGCCTAGCCAAAAACATTCAGTACTTC.

The table lists this clonotype with many counts. The rearrangement uses TRBV7-4 and TRBJ2-2; 7 bases agree with TRBD1. Germline V gives CDR1 SGHVT, CDR2 SQSDAQ. The CDR3 is 16 amino acids. V lost 2 bases, J lost 4 bases, and 7 bases stayed unmatched. As DNA, the CDR3 is TGTGCCAGCAGCTTAACCTGGGGACAGCTCACCGGGGAGCTGTTTTTT. It is translated as CASSLTWGQLTGELFF.